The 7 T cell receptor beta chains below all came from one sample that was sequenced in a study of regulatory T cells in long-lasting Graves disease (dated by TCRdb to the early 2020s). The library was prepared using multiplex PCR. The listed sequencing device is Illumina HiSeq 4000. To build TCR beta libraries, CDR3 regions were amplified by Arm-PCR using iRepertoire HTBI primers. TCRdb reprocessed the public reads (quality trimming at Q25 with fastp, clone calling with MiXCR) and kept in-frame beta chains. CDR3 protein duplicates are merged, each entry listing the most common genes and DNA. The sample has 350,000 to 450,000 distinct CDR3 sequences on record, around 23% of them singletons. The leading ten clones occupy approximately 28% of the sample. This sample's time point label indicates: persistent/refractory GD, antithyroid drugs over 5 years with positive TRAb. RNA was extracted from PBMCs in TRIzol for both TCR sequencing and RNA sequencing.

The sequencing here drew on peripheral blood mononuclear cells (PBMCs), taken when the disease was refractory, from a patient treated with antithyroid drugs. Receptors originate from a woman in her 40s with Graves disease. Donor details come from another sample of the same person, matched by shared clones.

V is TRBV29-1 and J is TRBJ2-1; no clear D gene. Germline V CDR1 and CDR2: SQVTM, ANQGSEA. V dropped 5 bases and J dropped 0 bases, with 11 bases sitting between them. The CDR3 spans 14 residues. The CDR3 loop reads CSVSSPSSYNEQFF. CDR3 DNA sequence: TGCAGCGTTTCGAGCCCGAGCTCCTACAATGAGCAGTTCTTC.

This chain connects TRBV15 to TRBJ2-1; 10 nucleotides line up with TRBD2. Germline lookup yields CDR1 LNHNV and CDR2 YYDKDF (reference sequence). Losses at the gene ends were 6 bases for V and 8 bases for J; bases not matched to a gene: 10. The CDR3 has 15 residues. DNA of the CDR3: TGTGCCACCAGTCTACTAGCGGGAATAGTCGATGAGCAGTTCTTC. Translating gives CATSLLAGIVDEQFF.

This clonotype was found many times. In DNA, the CDR3 is TGTGCTCACAGTAGCGGGATCTACGAGCAGTACTTC. Protein sequence: CAHSSGIYEQYF. The V call is TRBV28, the J call TRBJ2-7; 8 positions match TRBD2. The CDR3 loop spans 12 amino acids. Germline assignment: CDR1 MDHEN and CDR2 SYDVKM.

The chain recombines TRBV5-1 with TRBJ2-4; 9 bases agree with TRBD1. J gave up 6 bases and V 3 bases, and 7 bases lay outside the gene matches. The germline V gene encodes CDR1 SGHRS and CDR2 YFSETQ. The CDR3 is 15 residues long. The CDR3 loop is CASSWETGGGNIQYF. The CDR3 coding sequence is TGCGCCAGCAGCTGGGAGACAGGGGGGGGAAACATTCAGTACTTC.

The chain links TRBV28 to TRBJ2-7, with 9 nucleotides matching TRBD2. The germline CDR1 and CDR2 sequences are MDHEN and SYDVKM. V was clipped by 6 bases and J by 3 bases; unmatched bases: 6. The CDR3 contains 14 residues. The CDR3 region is CASRRSSGSYEQYF. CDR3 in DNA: TGTGCCAGCAGGAGAAGTAGCGGGAGCTACGAGCAGTACTTC.

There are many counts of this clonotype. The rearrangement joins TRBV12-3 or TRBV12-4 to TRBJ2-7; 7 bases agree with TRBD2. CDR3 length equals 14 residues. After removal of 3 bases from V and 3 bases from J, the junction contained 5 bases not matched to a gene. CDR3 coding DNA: TGTGCCAGCAGTTTTGGGACTAACTTCTACGAGCAGTACTTC. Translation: CASSFGTNFYEQYF.

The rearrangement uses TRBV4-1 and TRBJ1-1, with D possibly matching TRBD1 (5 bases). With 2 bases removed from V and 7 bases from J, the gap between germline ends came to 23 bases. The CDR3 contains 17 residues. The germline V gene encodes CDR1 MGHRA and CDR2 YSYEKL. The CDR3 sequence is CASSQSPWTRPSVEAFF. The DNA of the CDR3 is TGCGCCAGCAGCCAATCCCCTTGGACAAGGCCCTCGGTTGAAGCTTTCTTT.